The rows below give T cell receptor beta chains drawn from one sample of a study of shared clonotypes between healthy human individuals. Clones were sequenced by immunoSEQ multiplex PCR, and TCRdb holds only the in-frame ones, with some missing. Among about 480,000 clones listed, 60% to 80% were seen once. Sequenced material: PBMCs. The receptors were gathered from a middle-aged woman in good health. Some clones in this sample may be carry-over from other donors' samples. The CDR3 runs from the conserved cysteine through the conserved F or W. Fields, in order: J gene, D gene, V gene, CDR3 protein. A D gene is named only where the DNA matches it firmly.

>TRBJ2-1|-|TRBV4-3
CASSQGSAGYNEQFF
>TRBJ2-3|-|TRBV19
CASSHTDTQYF
>TRBJ1-2|-|TRBV7-2
CASTPAGHQVGYTF
>TRBJ2-5|TRBD2|TRBV7-2
CASSLVFGLASGETQYF
>TRBJ2-2|-|TRBV5-6
CASSADPTVLWRELFF
>TRBJ2-1|-|TRBV5-4
CASSLGAALYNEQFF
>TRBJ2-7|TRBD2|TRBV6-4
CASRHLAGDHSYEQYF
>TRBJ1-3|TRBD1|TRBV5-1
CASSLSRTGSGNTIYF
>TRBJ2-5|-|TRBV11-3
CASSLGGTSQETQYF
>TRBJ2-3|TRBD2|TRBV5-1
CASSWTSSADTQYF
>TRBJ1-2|-|TRBV7-9
CASSFTGGNYGYTF
>TRBJ1-4|TRBD1|TRBV18
CASSPRTGAEKLFF
>TRBJ1-4|-|TRBV11-3
CASSLDDEPKLFF
>TRBJ1-4|-|TRBV5-1
CASSLRTANEKLFF
>TRBJ2-7|TRBD2|TRBV19
CASSVSGSYSYEQYF
>TRBJ1-4|-|TRBV15
CATSLGGTGEKLFF
>TRBJ2-2|-|TRBV5-1
CASSLDGALNTGELFF
>TRBJ2-1|TRBD2|TRBV7-8
CASSLFGGRAGEQFF
>TRBJ2-5|-|TRBV5-1
CASSQGEVPQYF
>TRBJ1-5|-|TRBV4-3
CASSHLRDGKYSNQPQHF
>TRBJ2-3|TRBD2|TRBV28
CASSYPLQASGSTDTQYF
>TRBJ2-2|TRBD2|TRBV19
CASSITSGFTGELFF